The 25 T cell receptor beta chains below were found in one sample sequenced in a study of blood T cell repertoires in COVID-19. Some clones are missing from TCRdb's copy, which holds only in-frame ones; the method was immunoSEQ multiplex PCR. The repertoire holds fewer than 65,000 clones, about 88% seen once, with 3.9% in the top ten. The sequencing input was peripheral blood. Every receptor here comes from a human donor in a cohort sampled during active COVID-19.

This sequence joins TRBV7-3 and TRBJ2-7; 7 bases map to TRBD1. This CDR3 spans 14 amino acids. Germline CDR1 and CDR2: SGHTA and FQGTGA. V was clipped by 5 bases and J by 5 bases; unmatched bases: 9. The CDR3 coding sequence is TGTGCCAGCAGCGCGACAGGGTTAAGCCACGAGCAGTACTTC. Translated: CASSATGLSHEQYF.

V and J are TRBV5-1 and TRBJ1-3; 9 nucleotides align to TRBD1. V was pared by 4 bases and J by 0 bases, with 5 bases of the junction left unmatched. Germline V gene lookup returns CDR1 SGHRS and CDR2 YFSETQ. CDR3 length equals 16 residues. In DNA form, the CDR3 reads TGCGCCAGCAGCACCGGGACAGGGCCCTCTGGAAACACCATATATTTT. Translation gives CASSTGTGPSGNTIYF.

This clone was found once. This chain's CDR3 is CASSPTTGSRGYTF. The CDR3 region has the DNA TGTGCCAGCAGCCCCACAACAGGGTCAAGGGGCTACACCTTC. The V and J genes are TRBV7-8 and TRBJ1-2, with a tentative D call TRBD1 (6 bases). This CDR3 is 14 amino acids long. The ends were cut back, 5 bases at V and 8 bases at J, with 18 bases in the middle. The germline CDR1 and CDR2 sequences are SGHVS and FQNEAQ.

The CDR3 DNA reads as TGTGCCAGCAGCTTAGCGGGACAGGGGTTAGATACGCAGTATTTT. This sequence encodes CASSLAGQGLDTQYF. The V gene is TRBV11-3, the J gene TRBJ2-3; 10 positions agree with TRBD1. CDR3 size: 15 residues. Germline assignment: CDR1 SGHNT and CDR2 YENEEA. Trimming cost V 1 base and J 5 bases; bases outside gene matches: 3.

The J gene is TRBJ1-5, the V gene TRBV10-3, with 7 bases fitting TRBD1. V lost 4 bases and J lost 7; bases outside the gene matches: 7. From germline, CDR1 is ENHRY and CDR2 SYGVKD. This CDR3 has 14 residues. CDR3 sequence (DNA): TGTGCCATCAGTGCTTATGCAGGGGGGCAGCCCCAGCATTTT. It codes for CAISAYAGGQPQHF.

This clone was recorded once. The chain links TRBV6-4 to TRBJ2-2; possibly TRBD2 for D (5 bases). The CDR3 runs 15 residues. The V end was cut by 8 bases, the J end by 1 base, with 14 bases between. Germline V gene lookup returns CDR1 MRHNA and CDR2 SNTAGT. The chain's CDR3 is CASGVSGGNTGELFF. CDR3 sequence (DNA): TGTGCCAGCGGGGTCAGCGGAGGGAACACCGGGGAGCTGTTTTTT.

The chain has TRBV24-1 and TRBJ1-1, with 9 positions matching TRBD1. CDR3 length: 16 amino acids. The germline V gene encodes CDR1 KGHDR and CDR2 SFDVKD. V lost 7 bases and J lost 2; bases outside the gene matches: 10. CDR3 DNA sequence: TGTGCCACCAGGCAAGGGGACAGGGAGGGAAACACTGAAGCTTTCTTT. Its protein is CATRQGDREGNTEAFF.

The chain has TRBV2 and TRBJ1-5, with D uncertain. The germline gives CDR1 SNHLY, CDR2 FYNNEI. The V end was cut by 7 bases, the J end by 3 bases, with 10 bases between. This CDR3 is 13 amino acids long. The CDR3 is CASNGGPNQPQHF. CDR3 in DNA: TGTGCCAGCAACGGAGGGCCCAATCAGCCCCAGCATTTT.

The rearrangement joins TRBV24-1 to TRBJ2-1; D remains ambiguous. CDR1 is KGHDR and CDR2 is SFDVKD in the germline V gene. CDR3 length: 15 amino acids. V was shortened by 3 bases and J by 6 bases, with 14 bases between the two germline ends. The CDR3 spells CATSDPASRGNEQFF. The CDR3 DNA is TGTGCCACCAGTGATCCAGCGTCACGAGGCAATGAGCAGTTCTTC.

The rearrangement joins TRBV30 to TRBJ1-4; 9 bases align to TRBD1. This CDR3 has 13 residues. CDR1 and CDR2 from the germline V gene are GTSNPN and SVGIG (reference sequence). V was pared by 4 bases and J by 7 bases, with 4 bases of the junction left unmatched. CDR3 sequence (DNA): TGTGCCTGGAAAACAGGGGGCTTTGAAAAACTGTTTTTT. Protein sequence: CAWKTGGFEKLFF.

This clone was counted once. The V call is TRBV7-9, the J call TRBJ1-1, with D uncertain. The CDR3 is 14 residues long. CDR1 SEHNR and CDR2 FQNEAQ come from the germline V gene (reference sequence). V was pared by 1 base and J by 1 base, with 7 bases between. The CDR3 spells CASSLVHQNTEAFF. CDR3 DNA: TGTGCCAGCAGCTTAGTACACCAGAACACTGAAGCTTTCTTT.

V is TRBV20-1 and J is TRBJ2-5, with 8 nucleotides matching TRBD1. J lost 6 bases, V lost 3 bases, and 21 bases had no gene match. CDR1 is DFQATT, CDR2 SNEGSKA, per germline (reference sequence). This CDR3 is 18 amino acids long. The CDR3 protein is CSASLQGAGLPLRKTQYF. The CDR3 bases are TGCAGTGCTAGTCTCCAGGGGGCGGGTCTCCCGTTGAGGAAGACCCAGTACTTC.

V is TRBV19 and J is TRBJ2-7, with D maybe TRBD2 (6 bases). CDR1 and CDR2 from the germline V gene are LNHDA and SQIVND (reference sequence). CDR3 length equals 16 residues. V was trimmed by 2 bases and J by 4 bases, leaving 18 bases between them. This chain's CDR3 is CASSISGSSNIYEQYF. CDR3 sequence (DNA): TGTGCCAGTAGTATATCCGGGAGCTCTAATATTTACGAGCAGTACTTC.

The rearrangement uses TRBV2 and TRBJ2-5; tentatively, D is TRBD1 (5 bases). CDR1 SNHLY and CDR2 FYNNEI come from the germline V gene. V lost 7 bases, J lost 3 bases, and 15 bases lay in between. The CDR3 sequence is 14 residues long. CDR3 sequence (DNA): TGTGCCAGCATACACGACAGTACTGAAGAGACCCAGTACTTC. Translating gives CASIHDSTEETQYF.

V gene TRBV27 combines with J gene TRBJ2-7; D call uncertain. The ends were cut back, 6 bases at V and 2 bases at J, with 11 bases in the middle. The CDR3 sequence is 13 residues long. Per germline, CDR1 MNHEY and CDR2 SMNVEV (reference sequence). The DNA for the CDR3 is TGTGCCAGCAGCAAACAGAGAGCCTACGAGCAGTACTTC. This encodes CASSKQRAYEQYF.

Of note for this clone: A junction end diverges from the germline sequence, so it may reflect a read error. The genes are TRBV7-7 and TRBJ2-5, with 8 positions matching TRBD1. The germline CDR1 and CDR2 sequences are SSHAT and FNYEAQ (reference sequence). The CDR3 runs to 13 residues. The DNA of the CDR3 is TGTGCTAGCAGCTTATGGGACAGGGAGACCCAGTACTTC. Amino acids: CASSLWDRETQYF.

The CDR3 loop is CASSQDGGAGAGTDTQYF. In DNA, the CDR3 is TGTGCCAGCAGCCAAGACGGGGGGGCGGGAGCGGGCACAGATACGCAGTATTTT. The chain links TRBV4-2 to TRBJ2-3, with 8 bases aligning to TRBD2. Germline trimming cut 0 bases from V and 1 base from J; bases unmatched to any gene: 9. The CDR3 has 18 residues. Germline V CDR1 and CDR2: LGHNA, YNFKEQ.

V usage is TRBV3-1 (or the pseudogene TRBV3-2) and J usage is TRBJ2-5, with 8 bases fitting TRBD2. This CDR3 is 16 amino acids long. The V segment lost 1 base and the J segment 1 base; nucleotides outside the gene matches: 5. Germline V gives CDR1 LGHDT, CDR2 YNNKEL (reference sequence). The CDR3 here is CASSQVAGGIQETQYF. In DNA, the CDR3 is TGTGCCAGCAGCCAAGTGGCGGGAGGAATCCAAGAGACCCAGTACTTC.

The chain combines TRBV21-1 with TRBJ2-2; TRBD2 was called by the table and not checked on the DNA. TRBV21-1 is flagged as a pseudogene. CDR3 length equals 17 residues. The CDR3 spells CASSKVLAGGPNGELFF. In nucleotides, the CDR3 is TGTGCCAGCAGCAAAGTCCTAGCGGGAGGGCCTAACGGGGAGCTGTTTTTT.

This chain uses TRBV27 with TRBJ1-6; 9 bases are a match to TRBD1. The junction had 9 bases not matched to a gene; V was cut back by 3 bases and J by 9 bases. The length of the CDR3 is 16 residues. The V gene's germline CDR1 is MNHEY and CDR2 SMNVEV (reference sequence). Here the CDR3 reads CASSFSPGTGLSPLHF. The CDR3, as DNA: TGTGCCAGCAGTTTTTCCCCCGGGACAGGGCTTTCACCCCTCCACTTT.

The chain recombines TRBV11-3 with TRBJ2-1, with D unclear. CDR1 is SGHNT and CDR2 is YENEEA in the germline V gene. With 2 bases removed from V and 9 bases from J, the gap between germline ends came to 5 bases. The CDR3 is made up of 11 amino acids. As DNA, the CDR3 is TGTGCCAGCAGCTTAAGAGCTGAGCAGTTCTTC. Translating it yields CASSLRAEQFF.

The chain joins TRBV20-1 to TRBJ1-1, with D tentatively TRBD1 (6 bases). The CDR3 is made up of 11 amino acids. Germline CDR1 is DFQATT and CDR2 is SNEGSKA (reference sequence). V lost 6 bases to trimming and J lost 8 bases, with 13 bases between them. CDR3 amino acids: CSAPYREEAFF. CDR3 nucleotide sequence: TGCAGTGCGCCTTACAGGGAGGAAGCTTTCTTT.

As DNA, the CDR3 is TGCAGCGTCGGGGACAGCTCCAATCAGCCCCAGCATTTT. As protein: CSVGDSSNQPQHF. The chain links TRBV29-1 to TRBJ1-5; TRBD1 matches at 7 bases. Germline lookup yields CDR1 SQVTM and CDR2 ANQGSEA. This CDR3 comprises 13 residues. J lost 3 bases, V lost 6 bases, and 5 bases had no gene match.

The genes are TRBV7-8 and TRBJ2-7, with TRBD2 identical over 15 bases. Germline assignment: CDR1 SGHVS and CDR2 FQNEAQ. This CDR3 contains 17 residues. V dropped 2 bases and J dropped 2; count of bases not matched to a gene: 4. CDR3 loop: CASSLLGLAGGTYEQYF. CDR3 in DNA: TGTGCCAGCAGCTTACTCGGACTAGCGGGAGGGACCTACGAGCAGTACTTC.

The chain has TRBV12-5 and TRBJ1-3, with 8 bases lining up with TRBD1. Germline values: CDR1 LGHNT, CDR2 FRNRAP. This CDR3 contains 18 residues. J gave up 0 bases and V 1 base, and 8 bases lay outside the gene matches. This CDR3 is CASGLARDRPSSGNTIYF. Written as DNA, the CDR3 is TGTGCTAGTGGTTTGGCCCGGGACAGGCCGAGCTCTGGAAACACCATATATTTT. The variable domain in full, completed from reference TRBV12-5 and TRBJ1-3, reads DARVTQTPRHKVTEMGQEVTMRCQPILGHNTVFWYRQTMMQGLELLAYFRNRAPLDDSGMPKDRFSAEMPDATLATLKIQPSEPRDSAVYFCASGLARDRPSSGNTIYFGEGSWLTVV.